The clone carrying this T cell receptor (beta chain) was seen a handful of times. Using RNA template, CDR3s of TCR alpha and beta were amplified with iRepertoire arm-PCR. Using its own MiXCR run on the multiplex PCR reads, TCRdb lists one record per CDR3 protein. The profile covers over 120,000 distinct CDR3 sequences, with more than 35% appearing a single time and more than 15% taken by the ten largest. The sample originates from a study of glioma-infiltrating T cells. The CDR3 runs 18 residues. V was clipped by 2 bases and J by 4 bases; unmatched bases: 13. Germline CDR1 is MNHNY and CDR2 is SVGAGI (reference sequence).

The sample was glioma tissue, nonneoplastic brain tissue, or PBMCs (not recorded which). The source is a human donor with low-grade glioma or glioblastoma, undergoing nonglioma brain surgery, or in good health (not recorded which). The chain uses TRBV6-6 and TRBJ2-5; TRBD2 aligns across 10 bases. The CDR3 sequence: CASSYILSGRAGRETQYF. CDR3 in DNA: TGTGCCAGCAGTTACATCCTCAGCGGGAGGGCCGGTAGAGAGACCCAGTACTTC.